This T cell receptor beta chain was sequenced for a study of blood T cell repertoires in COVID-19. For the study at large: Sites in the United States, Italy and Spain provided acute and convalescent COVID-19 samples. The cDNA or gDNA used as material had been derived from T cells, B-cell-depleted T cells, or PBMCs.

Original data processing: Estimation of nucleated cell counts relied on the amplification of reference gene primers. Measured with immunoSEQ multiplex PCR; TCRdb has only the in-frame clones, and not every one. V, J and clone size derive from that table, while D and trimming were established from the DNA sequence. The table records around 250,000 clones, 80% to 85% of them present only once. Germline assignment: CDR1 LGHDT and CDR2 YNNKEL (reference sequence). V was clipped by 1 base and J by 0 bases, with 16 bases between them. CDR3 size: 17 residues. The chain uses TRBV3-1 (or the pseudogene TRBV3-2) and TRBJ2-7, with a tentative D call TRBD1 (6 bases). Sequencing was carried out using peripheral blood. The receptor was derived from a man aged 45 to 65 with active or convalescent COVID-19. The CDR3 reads CASSQAGQQALSYEQYF. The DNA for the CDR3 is TGTGCCAGCAGCCAAGCGGGACAACAGGCCCTCTCCTACGAGCAGTACTTC.